The 17 T cell receptor beta chains given below trace back to one sample, sequenced in a study of T cell repertoires in aging, cancer and after chemotherapy. The template was genomic DNA from peripheral blood, not RNA. Rearranged V-D-J TRB sequences were amplified with a mixed TRB-A/B primer pool. TCRdb independently ran MiXCR on the multiplex PCR reads; one entry per CDR3 protein. Of around 850 distinct CDR3 sequences listed, 25% were seen once; the top ten hold under 30%. The specimen sequenced was blood. The receptors come from a human donor with a solid tumor.

This clonotype occurred a few times. The CDR3 region is CASSLVGQGRDTQYF. The CDR3 coding sequence is TGTGCCAGCAGCTTAGTCGGACAGGGGAGGGATACGCAGTATTTT. The gene calls are TRBV7-3 and TRBJ2-3; 9 positions match TRBD1. Germline-derived CDR1 and CDR2 are SGHTA and FQGTGA. The V segment lost 2 bases and the J segment 6 bases; nucleotides outside the gene matches: 6. This CDR3 is built from 15 residues. Full variable domain (remainder filled in from reference TRBV7-3 and TRBJ2-3): GAGVSQTPSNKVTEKGKYVELRCDPISGHTALYWYRQSLGQGPEFLIYFQGTGAADDSGLPNDRFFAVRPEGSVSTLKIQRTERGDSAVYLCASSLVGQGRDTQYFGPGTRLTVL.

The rearrangement uses TRBV27 and TRBJ1-4, with D unresolved. Per the germline V gene, CDR1 is MNHEY and CDR2 is SMNVEV (reference sequence). This CDR3 comprises 15 residues. The V gene lost 7 bases and the J gene lost 0 bases, with 12 bases spanning the gap. This chain's CDR3 is CASKGSVATNEKLFF. As DNA, the CDR3 is TGTGCCAGCAAAGGGTCCGTCGCAACTAATGAAAAACTGTTTTTT. Together with reference TRBV27 and TRBJ1-4, the CDR3 gives the full variable domain: EAQVTQNPRYLITVTGKKLTVTCSQNMNHEYMSWYRQDPGLGLRQIYYSMNVEVTDKGDVPEGYKVSRKEKRNFPLILESPSPNQTSLYFCASKGSVATNEKLFFGSGTQLSVL.

The chain couples TRBV7-2 to TRBJ2-7; D not certain. The V gene lost 7 bases and the J gene lost 3 bases, with 16 bases spanning the gap. The CDR3 covers 14 residues. Germline V lookup: CDR1 SGHTA, CDR2 FQGNSA. CDR3 nucleotide sequence: TGTGCCAGCACCCAAGGGCCCCCCATCTACGAGCAGTACTTC. Protein product: CASTQGPPIYEQYF.

This clonotype was observed a handful of times. The rearrangement joins TRBV5-1 to TRBJ2-7, with a tentative D call TRBD1 (5 bases). V shed 3 bases and J shed 5 bases, with 9 bases lying between them. From germline, CDR1 is SGHRS and CDR2 YFSETQ. This CDR3 is 12 amino acids long. CDR3 bases: TGCGCCAGCAGCTACGACAGCCACGAGCAGTACTTC. Protein product: CASSYDSHEQYF. The full variable domain, rest sourced from reference TRBV5-1 and TRBJ2-7, is KAGVTQTPRYLIKTRGQQVTLSCSPISGHRSVSWYQQTPGQGLQFLFEYFSETQRNKGNFPGRFSGRQFSNSRSEMNVSTLELGDSALYLCASSYDSHEQYFGPGTRLTVT.

The chain recombines TRBV10-3 with TRBJ2-3; 10 bases are shared with TRBD2. The V segment lost 8 bases and the J segment 0 bases; nucleotides outside the gene matches: 5. Germline V gives CDR1 ENHRY, CDR2 SYGVKD. CDR3 size: 15 residues. CDR3 in DNA: TGTGCCATCTCCCAGACTAGCGGGAGCACAGATACGCAGTATTTT. Encoded protein: CAISQTSGSTDTQYF.

A word on this clonotype: No conserved phenylalanine or tryptophan ends this CDR3, so it is likely a read error. The chain employs TRBV4-3 and TRBJ1-2; D might be TRBD1 (5 bases). V lost 3 bases and J 6 bases, leaving 20 bases between the germline ends. The CDR3 totals 16 residues. Germline V gives CDR1 LGHNA, CDR2 YSLEER. The CDR3 loop reads CASSHKPNSRGDGYTL. The DNA of the CDR3 is TGCGCCAGCAGCCACAAACCTAATAGCCGGGGCGATGGCTACACCTTA.

The rearrangement links TRBV6-4 to TRBJ2-5; D unclear. In germline, CDR1 is MRHNA, CDR2 SNTAGT. The CDR3 sequence is 17 residues long. Trimming removed 3 bases from V and 4 bases from J, with 21 bases in between. The CDR3 DNA reads TGTGCCAGCAGTGAAATAAGCTACGGCCCGAGAAGAGAGACCCAGTACTTC. Its protein product is CASSEISYGPRRETQYF.

This clonotype was seen only a few times. This chain joins TRBV20-1 and TRBJ2-1; D is uncertain. CDR1 is DFQATT and CDR2 is SNEGSKA in the germline V gene (reference sequence). The CDR3 length is 14 residues. V was trimmed by 4 bases and J by 5 bases, leaving 15 bases between them. CDR3 nucleotide sequence: TGCAGTGCTAACCGCAGACGCAGGAACAATGAGCAGTTCTTC. The encoded protein is CSANRRRRNNEQFF.

This clonotype is hyperexpanded by share. The chain employs TRBV29-1 and TRBJ2-7; TRBD1 might be the D (5 bases). V lost 8 bases and J 6 bases, leaving 11 bases between the germline ends. This CDR3 is 10 amino acids long. In germline, CDR1 is SQVTM, CDR2 ANQGSEA. The CDR3 DNA is TGCAGCTTAACAGGTTCCGAGCAGTACTTC. Amino acids: CSLTGSEQYF.

The V and J genes are TRBV19 and TRBJ1-1, with a weak D call TRBD1 (6 bases). This CDR3 has 12 residues. Germline V gene data show CDR1 as LNHDA and CDR2 as SQIVND (reference sequence). V was pared by 4 bases and J by 3 bases, with 6 bases between. Here the CDR3 reads CASSTGDTEAFF. The CDR3 coding sequence is TGTGCCAGTAGTACAGGGGACACTGAAGCTTTCTTT.

As regards this clonotype: With a much larger clone just one base away, this may be a read error. The rearrangement uses TRBV6-2 or TRBV6-3 and TRBJ2-3; the D is unclear. Germline loops: CDR1 MNHEY, CDR2 SVGEGT. There are 15 residues in the CDR3. CDR3 in DNA: TGTGCCAGCAGTTACTCGAAGGTTCGCACAGATACGAAGTATTTT. This codes for CASSYSKVRTDTKYF.

This clonotype was seen a handful of times. This chain's CDR3 is CASSYPQGLNTGELFF. In DNA form, the CDR3 reads TGTGCCAGCAGTTATCCCCAGGGCTTAAACACCGGGGAGCTGTTTTTT. The chain links TRBV7-9 to TRBJ2-2; a possible D gene is TRBD1 (5 bases). This CDR3 comprises 16 residues. Germline assignment: CDR1 SEHNR and CDR2 FQNEAQ (reference sequence). V was trimmed by 6 bases and J by 2 bases, leaving 16 bases between them.

By sample share, this clonotype is large. This chain links TRBV4-3 with TRBJ1-2; tentatively, D is TRBD1 (5 bases). The V gene lost 3 bases and the J gene lost 6 bases, with 20 bases spanning the gap. In germline, CDR1 is LGHNA, CDR2 YSLEER. The length of the CDR3 is 16 residues. The CDR3 loop reads CASSHEPNSRGDGYTF. The CDR3 DNA reads TGCGCCAGCAGCCACGAACCTAATAGCCGGGGCGATGGCTACACCTTC.

This clonotype is labeled medium-sized. The chain links TRBV12-3 or TRBV12-4 to TRBJ1-2; D ambiguous. CDR3 length: 13 amino acids. The germline V and J ends were trimmed by 6 bases and 2 bases, with 10 bases remaining between them. CDR3 nucleotide sequence: TGTGCCAGCAGCGTTCAACGCAACTATGGCTACACCTTC. It is translated as CASSVQRNYGYTF.

By share, this clonotype ranks as large (0.1 to 1%). The chain is built from TRBV6-2 or TRBV6-3 and TRBJ1-2; unclear D gene. CDR3 length: 13 amino acids. Trimming pared 2 bases from V and 2 bases from J, leaving 6 bases between. Germline V CDR1 and CDR2: MNHEY, SVGEGT. Here the CDR3 DNA reads TGTGCCAGCAGTTACACCAACAACTATGGCTACACCTTC. Translating it yields CASSYTNNYGYTF.

By proportion, this clonotype is large (0.1 to 1%). The J gene is TRBJ1-2, the V gene TRBV6-5; no reliable D call. The CDR3 length is 14 residues. In germline, CDR1 is MNHEY, CDR2 SVGAGI. V lost 2 bases and J 3 bases, leaving 10 bases between the germline ends. CDR3 nucleotides: TGTGCCAGCAGTTACGGTTACGGGGACTATGGCTACACCTTC. This translates into CASSYGYGDYGYTF.

By frequency in the sample, this clonotype is large (0.1 to 1%). The chain recombines TRBV6-2 or TRBV6-3 with TRBJ2-7; D is possibly TRBD1 or TRBD2 (6 bases each). Germline V lookup: CDR1 MNHEY, CDR2 SVGEGT. V was cut by 6 bases and J by 4 bases, with 13 bases left in between. The CDR3 runs 13 residues. DNA of the CDR3: TGTGCCAGCAGGATAACAGGGAGGTACGAGCAGTACTTC. Translating it yields CASRITGRYEQYF.